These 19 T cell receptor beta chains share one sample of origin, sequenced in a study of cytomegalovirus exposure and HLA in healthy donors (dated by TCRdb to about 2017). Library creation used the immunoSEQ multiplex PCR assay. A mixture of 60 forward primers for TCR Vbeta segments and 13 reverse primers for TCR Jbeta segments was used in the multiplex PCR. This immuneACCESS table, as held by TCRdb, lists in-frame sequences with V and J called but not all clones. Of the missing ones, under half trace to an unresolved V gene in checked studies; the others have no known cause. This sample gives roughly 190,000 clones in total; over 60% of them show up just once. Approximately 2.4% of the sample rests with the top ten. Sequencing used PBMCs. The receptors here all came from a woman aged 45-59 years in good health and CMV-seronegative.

CDR3 region: CASSPKPSGDSGANVLTF. DNA for the CDR3: TGTGCCAGCTCACCAAAACCTAGCGGGGATTCTGGGGCCAACGTCCTGACTTTC. The chain employs TRBV18 and TRBJ2-6; 9 nucleotides line up with TRBD2. The V segment lost 2 bases and the J segment 1 base; nucleotides outside the gene matches: 6. The CDR3 has 18 amino acids. The V gene's germline CDR1 is KGHSH and CDR2 LQKENI.

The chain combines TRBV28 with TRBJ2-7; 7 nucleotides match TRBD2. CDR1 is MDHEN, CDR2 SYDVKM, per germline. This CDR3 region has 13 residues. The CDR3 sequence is CLSAGSLSYEQYF. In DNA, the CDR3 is TGTCTATCAGCGGGGTCACTCTCCTACGAGCAGTACTTC.

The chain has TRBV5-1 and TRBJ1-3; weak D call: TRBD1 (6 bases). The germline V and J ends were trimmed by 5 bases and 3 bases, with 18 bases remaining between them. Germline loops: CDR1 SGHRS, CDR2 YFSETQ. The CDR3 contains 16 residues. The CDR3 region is CASSDTGNTIGNTIYF. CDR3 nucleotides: TGCGCCAGCAGTGATACAGGGAATACTATTGGAAACACCATATATTTT.

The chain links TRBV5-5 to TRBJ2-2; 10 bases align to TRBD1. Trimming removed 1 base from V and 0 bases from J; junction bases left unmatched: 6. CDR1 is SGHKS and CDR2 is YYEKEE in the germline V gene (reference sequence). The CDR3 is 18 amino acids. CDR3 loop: CASSLKRQGAANTGELFF. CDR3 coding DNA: TGTGCCAGCAGCTTGAAACGACAGGGGGCCGCGAACACCGGGGAGCTGTTTTTT.

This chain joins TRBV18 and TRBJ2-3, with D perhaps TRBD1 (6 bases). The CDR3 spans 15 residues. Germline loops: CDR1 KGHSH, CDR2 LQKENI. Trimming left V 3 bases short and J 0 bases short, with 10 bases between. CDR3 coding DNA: TGTGCCAGCTCACCCCCCGGACAGAGCACAGATACGCAGTATTTT. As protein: CASSPPGQSTDTQYF. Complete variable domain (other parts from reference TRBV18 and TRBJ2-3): NAGVMQNPRHLVRRRGQEARLRCSPMKGHSHVYWYRQLPEEGLKFMVYLQKENIIDESGMPKERFSAEFPKEGPSILRIQQVVRGDSAAYFCASSPPGQSTDTQYFGPGTRLTVL.

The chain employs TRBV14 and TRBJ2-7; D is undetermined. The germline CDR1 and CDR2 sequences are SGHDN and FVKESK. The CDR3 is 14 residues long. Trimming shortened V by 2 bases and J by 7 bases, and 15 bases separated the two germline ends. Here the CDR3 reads CASSQLGSVREQYF. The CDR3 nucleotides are TGTGCCAGCAGCCAACTTGGAAGCGTGAGGGAGCAGTACTTC. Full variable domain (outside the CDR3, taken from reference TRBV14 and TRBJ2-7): EAGVTQFPSHSVIEKGQTVTLRCDPISGHDNLYWYRRVMGKEIKFLLHFVKESKQDESGMPNNRFLAERTGGTYSTLKVQPAELEDSGVYFCASSQLGSVREQYFGPGTRLTVT.

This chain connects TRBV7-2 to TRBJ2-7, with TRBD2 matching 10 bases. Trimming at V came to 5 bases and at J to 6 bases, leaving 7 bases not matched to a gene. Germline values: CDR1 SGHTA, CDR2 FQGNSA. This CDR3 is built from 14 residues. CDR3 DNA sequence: TGTGCCAGCAGCAAGCTAGCGGGAGTAGGCGAGCAGTACTTC. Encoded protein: CASSKLAGVGEQYF. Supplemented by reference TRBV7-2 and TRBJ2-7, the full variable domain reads GAGVSQSPSNKVTEKGKDVELRCDPISGHTALYWYRQSLGQGLEFLIYFQGNSAPDKSGLPSDRFSAERTGGSVSTLTIQRTQQEDSAVYLCASSKLAGVGEQYFGPGTRLTVT.

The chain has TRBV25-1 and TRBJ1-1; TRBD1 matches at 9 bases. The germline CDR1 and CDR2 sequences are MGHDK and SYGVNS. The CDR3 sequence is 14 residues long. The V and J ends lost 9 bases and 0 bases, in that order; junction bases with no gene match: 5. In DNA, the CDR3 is TGTGCCAGTAGCGGGACAGGGATGAACACTGAAGCTTTCTTT. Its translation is CASSGTGMNTEAFF.

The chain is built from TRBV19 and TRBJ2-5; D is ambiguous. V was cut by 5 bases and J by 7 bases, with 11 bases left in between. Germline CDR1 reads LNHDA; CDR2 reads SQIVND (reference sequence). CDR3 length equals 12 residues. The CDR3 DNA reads TGTGCCAGTAGTTTGAATTTCGGGACCCAGTACTTC. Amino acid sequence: CASSLNFGTQYF. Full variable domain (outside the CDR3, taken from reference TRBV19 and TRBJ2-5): DGGITQSPKYLFRKEGQNVTLSCEQNLNHDAMYWYRQDPGQGLRLIYYSQIVNDFQKGDIAEGYSVSREKKESFPLTVTSAQKNPTAFYLCASSLNFGTQYFGPGTRLLVL.

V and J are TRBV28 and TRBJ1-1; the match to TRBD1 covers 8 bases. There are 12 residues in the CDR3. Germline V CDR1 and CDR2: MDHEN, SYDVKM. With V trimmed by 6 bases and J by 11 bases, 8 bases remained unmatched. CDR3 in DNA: TGTGCCAGCAGCCCCGGGACAGGTCGGGCTTTCTTT. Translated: CASSPGTGRAFF.

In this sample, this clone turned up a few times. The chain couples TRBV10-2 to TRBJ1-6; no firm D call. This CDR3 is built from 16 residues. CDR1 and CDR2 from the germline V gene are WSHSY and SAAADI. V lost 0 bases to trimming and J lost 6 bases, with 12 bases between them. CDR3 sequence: CASSESAGVGNSPLHF. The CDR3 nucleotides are TGCGCCAGCAGTGAGTCGGCGGGAGTTGGTAATTCACCCCTCCACTTT.

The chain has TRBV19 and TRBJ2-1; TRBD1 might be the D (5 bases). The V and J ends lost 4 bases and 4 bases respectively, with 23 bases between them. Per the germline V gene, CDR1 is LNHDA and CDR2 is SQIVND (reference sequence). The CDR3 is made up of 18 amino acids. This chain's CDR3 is CASSTPQGPHPGYNEQFF. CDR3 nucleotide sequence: TGTGCCAGTAGTACCCCCCAGGGTCCTCACCCTGGATACAATGAGCAGTTCTTC.

The chain's CDR3 is CASSRDRGFSPLHF. The CDR3 region has the DNA TGTGCCAGCAGTCGGGACAGGGGTTTTTCACCCCTCCACTTT. This chain joins TRBV2 and TRBJ1-6; 10 bases line up with TRBD1. The V and J ends lost 5 bases and 9 bases, in that order; junction bases with no gene match: 4. Germline V gene data show CDR1 as SNHLY and CDR2 as FYNNEI. CDR3 length: 14 residues.

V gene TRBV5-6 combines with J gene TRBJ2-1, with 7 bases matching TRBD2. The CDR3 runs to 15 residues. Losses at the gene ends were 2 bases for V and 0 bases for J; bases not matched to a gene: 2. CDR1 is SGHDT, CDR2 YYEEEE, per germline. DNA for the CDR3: TGTGCCAGCAGCTTTGGCGGGAGCTCCTACAATGAGCAGTTCTTC. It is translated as CASSFGGSSYNEQFF.

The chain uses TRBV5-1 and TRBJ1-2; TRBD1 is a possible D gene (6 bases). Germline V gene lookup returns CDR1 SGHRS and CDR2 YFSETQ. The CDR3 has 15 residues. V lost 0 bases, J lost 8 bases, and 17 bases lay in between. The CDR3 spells CASSLAEGGGAGYTF. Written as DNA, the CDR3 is TGCGCCAGCAGCTTGGCCGAGGGGGGGGGCGCCGGCTACACCTTC. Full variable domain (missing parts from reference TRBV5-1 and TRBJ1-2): KAGVTQTPRYLIKTRGQQVTLSCSPISGHRSVSWYQQTPGQGLQFLFEYFSETQRNKGNFPGRFSGRQFSNSRSEMNVSTLELGDSALYLCASSLAEGGGAGYTFGSGTRLTVV.

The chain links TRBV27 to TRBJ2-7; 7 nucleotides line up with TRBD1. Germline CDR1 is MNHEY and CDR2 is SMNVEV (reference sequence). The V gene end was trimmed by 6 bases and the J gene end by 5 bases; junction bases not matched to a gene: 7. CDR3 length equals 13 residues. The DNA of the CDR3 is TGTGCCAGCAGCAAGACAGGGTTCCACGAGCAGTACTTC. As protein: CASSKTGFHEQYF.

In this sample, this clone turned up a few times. CDR3 residues: CASSFARSSYEQYF. In nucleotides, the CDR3 is TGTGCCAGCAGTTTCGCCAGAAGCTCCTACGAGCAGTACTTC. The chain uses TRBV27 and TRBJ2-7; the D is unclear. V was shortened by 3 bases and J by 0 bases, with 9 bases between the two germline ends. Looked up from germline, CDR1 is MNHEY and CDR2 is SMNVEV (reference sequence). The CDR3 length is 14 residues.

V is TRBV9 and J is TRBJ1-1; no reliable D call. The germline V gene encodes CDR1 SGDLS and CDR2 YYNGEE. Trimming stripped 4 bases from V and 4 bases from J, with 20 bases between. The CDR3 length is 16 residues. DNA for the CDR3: TGTGCCAGCAGCCCTGAACCCACGGGGATCGTCACTGAAGCTTTCTTT. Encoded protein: CASSPEPTGIVTEAFF.

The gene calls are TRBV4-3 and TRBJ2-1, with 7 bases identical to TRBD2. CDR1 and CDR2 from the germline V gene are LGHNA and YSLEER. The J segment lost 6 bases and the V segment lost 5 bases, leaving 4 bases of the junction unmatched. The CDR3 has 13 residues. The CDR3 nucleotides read TGCGCCAGCAGCTTTCGGACTAGCAATGAGCAGTTCTTC. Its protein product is CASSFRTSNEQFF.